This passage covers 3 T cell receptor beta chains from one sample sequenced in a study of human T cells and chemical hapten exposure (dated by TCRdb to the early 2020s). Unfractionated whole blood was collected in Tempus Blood RNA tubes, and total RNA was extracted from that blood. The library was obtained by 5' RACE. For sequencing, an Illumina MiSeq was employed. In TCRdb, the public reads were trimmed at Q25 with fastp and aligned with MiXCR, with productive beta chains retained. A single entry per CDR3 protein holds the most common genes and DNA from its merged rows. The sample contains 110,000 or so distinct CDR3 sequences, roughly 18% of them found a single time. 2.5% to 3% of the sample comes from the top ten. The receptors shown here come from a human donor in good health.

V gene TRBV15 combines with J gene TRBJ1-5, with D perhaps matching TRBD1 (5 bases). The V and J ends lost 3 bases and 7 bases respectively, with 25 bases between them. Germline assignment: CDR1 LNHNV and CDR2 YYDKDF (reference sequence). The CDR3 has 18 amino acids. As DNA, the CDR3 is TGTGCCACCAGCAGTTTAGCCCCGGGAGGCAGGGCAAGGCAGCCCCAGCATTTT. This encodes CATSSLAPGGRARQPQHF.

The gene calls are TRBV3-1 and TRBJ2-1, with D possibly TRBD2 on 6 matching bases. Germline V CDR1 and CDR2: LGHDT, YNNKEL (reference sequence). The CDR3 runs to 17 residues. V lost 0 bases, J lost 9 bases, and 21 bases lay in between. The CDR3 DNA reads as TGTGCCAGCAGCCAAGATTCCTTAGCGGCATCGCATAGTGAGCAGTTCTTC. It encodes CASSQDSLAASHSEQFF.

The chain joins TRBV29-1 to TRBJ2-7, with a weak D call TRBD1 (6 bases). The ends were cut back, 5 bases at V and 2 bases at J, with 16 bases in the middle. The CDR3 runs 14 residues. Germline V gives CDR1 SQVTM, CDR2 ANQGSEA. The CDR3 nucleotides are TGCAGCGTTCTAGGTCAGGGGCGCGCCTACGAGCAGTACTTC. Translation: CSVLGQGRAYEQYF.